Described below is a single TCR beta chain sequence and its context. What it binds is not known. Sequencing was performed with immunoSEQ multiplex PCR; in TCRdb, only in-frame clones are kept and a portion is missing. The data show around 48,000 clones, more than 70% seen once. The data belong to a study of OX40 agonist ivuxolimab in advanced cancers. Study observations and caveats: Dose levels from 0.1 to 3.0 mg/kg saw CD4+ and CD8+ blood T cells expand clonally by week 6.

Trimming removed 5 bases from V and 3 bases from J; junction bases left unmatched: 13. This CDR3 comprises 16 residues. In germline, CDR1 is SGHDT, CDR2 YYEEEE. The rearrangement joins TRBV5-6 to TRBJ1-2, with TRBD1 identical over 7 bases. The clonotype comes from an adult with an advanced solid tumor such as melanoma, head and neck, liver or kidney cancer. The sequencing used CD4+ or CD8+ T cells sorted from blood, collected in a trial of the OX40 agonist ivuxolimab. The CDR3 region has the DNA TGTGCCAGCAGTCCAGGGGGTGGGCTGCTGGACTATGGCTACACCTTC. This encodes CASSPGGGLLDYGYTF. The whole variable domain, remainder taken from reference TRBV5-6 and TRBJ1-2, is DAGVTQSPTHLIKTRGQQVTLRCSPKSGHDTVSWYQQALGQGPQFIFQYYEEEERQRGNFPDRFSGHQFPNYSSELNVNALLLGDSALYLCASSPGGGLLDYGYTFGSGTRLTVV.